The clone carrying this T cell receptor (beta chain) has a handful of counts. Antigen unknown. What was sequenced were expressed TCRB transcripts, since all of the isolated RNA had been reverse transcribed. Stem cell-like memory T cell samples yielded 910,000 or so reads on average. Using immunoSEQ multiplex PCR, the repertoire was profiled, and TCRdb retains in-frame clones only, with some absent. Of under 20,000 clones detected, 50% appear once; the ten largest clones hold about 0.43%. Stem cell-like memory, regulatory, central memory and naive CD4+ cells were sorted via CD45RO/CCR7/CD25/CD127/CD95/CD27. Sorted populations all exceeded 95% purity. The sample originates from a study of beta chain features in type 1 diabetes. General study results and limits: There was a possibility that cDNA sequencing over-represented cells with high TCR expression.

Germline V gene data show CDR1 as LGHNA and CDR2 as YSLEER. CDR3 size: 18 residues. Losses at the gene ends were 1 base for V and 3 bases for J; bases not matched to a gene: 10. Sequencing was performed on stem cell memory CD4+ T cells from blood. The rearrangement joins TRBV4-3 to TRBJ2-7, with TRBD1 identical over 12 bases. The TCR originated in a man between 18 and 29 years old in good health. The DNA for the CDR3 is TGCGCCAGCAGCCAAGTTCCGGCGGGGACAGGGGGCATCTACGAGCAGTACTTC. Its translation is CASSQVPAGTGGIYEQYF.